Following are 27 T cell receptor beta chains from one sample sequenced in a study of tumor-infiltrating lymphocytes in primary liver carcinoma. Making TCR beta cDNA involved 400 to 600 ng total RNA and a constant-region primer. Slightly modified ARM-PCR, run as three nested multiplex PCR rounds, produced the TCR beta libraries. TRBV1-TRBV30 forward primers paired with a C-beta reverse primer were used in the first two PCR rounds, which ran roughly 9 cycles each. TCRdb reanalysed the multiplex PCR reads using MiXCR and keeps one entry per CDR3 protein. Of 75,000 to 90,000 distinct CDR3 sequences detected, around 70% appear once; the ten largest clones hold roughly 21%. Co-extraction of both nucleic acids (RNA and DNA) used roughly 18-34 mg of unsorted bulk tissue. The specimen sequenced was liver tumor tissue from sampling region 1. Subset given: tumor region T1, superior pole. Every receptor here comes from a man aged 40-50 years with primary liver carcinoma and hepatitis B virus infection.

The chain carries TRBV5-1 and TRBJ2-1; D not certain. V was cut by 3 bases and J by 7 bases, with 14 bases left in between. Germline CDR1 is SGHRS and CDR2 is YFSETQ. The CDR3 length is 14 residues. CDR3 sequence reads: CASSSNSGVNEQFF. The CDR3 region has the DNA TGCGCCAGCAGCTCGAACAGTGGGGTTAATGAGCAGTTCTTC.

Concerning this clonotype: The missing conserved phenylalanine or tryptophan at the end of this CDR3 makes a read error likely. The J gene is TRBJ1-1, the V gene TRBV19; D is undetermined. Germline CDR1 is LNHDA and CDR2 is SQIVND (reference sequence). V was pared by 3 bases and J by 0 bases, with 11 bases between. This CDR3 comprises 15 residues. The CDR3 loop is CASSMNQVMNTEAFL. CDR3 sequence (DNA): TGTGCCAGTAGTATGAATCAGGTCATGAACACTGAAGCTTTCCTT.

The rearrangement uses TRBV24-1 and TRBJ1-5; TRBD1 matches at 8 bases. This CDR3 region has 17 residues. J gave up 4 bases and V 10 bases, and 17 bases lay outside the gene matches. Germline-derived CDR1 and CDR2 are KGHDR and SFDVKD. CDR3 sequence reads: CATWAGGRGQANQPQHF. The CDR3 DNA is TGTGCCACATGGGCCGGGGGCAGGGGGCAGGCTAATCAGCCCCAGCATTTT.

Notes on this clonotype: Given a much more abundant clone one base away, this may be a read error. The DNA for the CDR3 is TGTGCCAGCAGTCAACAGGGACTGCCGAACACTGAAGCTTTCTTT. The encoded protein is CASSQQGLPNTEAFF. The chain employs TRBV7-9 and TRBJ1-1; a possible D gene is TRBD1 (6 bases). Trimming took 6 bases from V and 1 from J, leaving 15 bases between them. CDR3 length: 15 amino acids. The germline CDR1 and CDR2 sequences are SEHNR and FQNEAQ (reference sequence).

With regard to this clonotype: This CDR3 is missing its conserved last phenylalanine or tryptophan, likely due to a read error. The rearrangement joins TRBV11-2 to TRBJ2-3; 8 nucleotides agree with TRBD2. CDR1 is SGHAT, CDR2 FQNNGV, per germline. CDR3 length: 16 residues. The CDR3 spells CAGSLEVTSGTDTQYS. Here the CDR3 DNA reads TGTGCCGGCAGCTTAGAAGTGACTAGCGGCACAGATACGCAGTATTCT.

This sequence joins TRBV11-2 and TRBJ2-3; TRBD2 matches 7 bases. The CDR3 totals 19 residues. The germline CDR1 and CDR2 sequences are SGHAT and FQNNGV. The V gene end was trimmed by 6 bases and the J gene end by 0 bases; junction bases not matched to a gene: 18. CDR3 DNA sequence: TGTGCCAGCAGGATTCCTCGAGGCGGGAGACATACTAGCACAGATACGCAGTATTTT. Translation: CASRIPRGGRHTSTDTQYF.

By sample share, this clonotype is medium-sized (0.01 to 0.1%). The chain couples TRBV11-2 to TRBJ2-5; tentatively, D is TRBD2 (6 bases). CDR3 length: 15 residues. The germline V gene encodes CDR1 SGHAT and CDR2 FQNNGV. V lost 5 bases, J lost 4 bases, and 17 bases lay in between. The DNA for the CDR3 is TGTGCCAGCAGCGCCGCGGCGACTAGTTTAGAGACCCAGTACTTC. Protein product: CASSAAATSLETQYF.

The chain uses TRBV6-2 or TRBV6-3 and TRBJ2-1, with D possibly being TRBD2 (5 bases). The CDR3 consists of 15 residues. Trimming shortened V by 0 bases and J by 5 bases, and 11 bases separated the two germline ends. CDR1 and CDR2 from the germline V gene are MNHEY and SVGEGT. DNA of the CDR3: TGTGCCAGCAGTTACTCACCAGGAGGCCACAATGAGCAGTTCTTC. Translated, it gives CASSYSPGGHNEQFF.

A note on this clonotype: A single base separates this from a much larger clone, so it may be a read error. The rearrangement joins TRBV7-9 to TRBJ2-1; D ambiguous. From germline, CDR1 is SEHNR and CDR2 FQNEAQ (reference sequence). The V gene lost 5 bases and the J gene lost 9 bases, with 23 bases spanning the gap. This CDR3 is built from 16 residues. CDR3 residues: CASSPPIGHKSGEQFF. The CDR3 DNA follows: TGTGCCAGCAGCCCTCCTATCGGCCACAAGTCAGGTGAGCAGTTCTTC. Full variable domain (remainder filled in from reference TRBV7-9 and TRBJ2-1): DTGVSQNPRHKITKRGQNVTFRCDPISEHNRLYWYRQTLGQGPEFLTYFQNEAQLEKSRLLSDRFSAERPKGSFSTLEIQRTEQGDSAMYLCASSPPIGHKSGEQFFGPGTRLTVL.

This chain joins TRBV20-1 and TRBJ2-2, with 10 bases matching TRBD1. After removal of 6 bases from V and 4 bases from J, the junction contained 5 bases not matched to a gene. Germline values: CDR1 DFQATT, CDR2 SNEGSKA (reference sequence). This CDR3 contains 14 residues. The CDR3 reads CSAWDRGSTGELFF. Here the CDR3 DNA reads TGCAGTGCCTGGGACAGGGGAAGCACCGGGGAGCTGTTTTTT.

This clonotype rates as medium-sized. The chain recombines TRBV11-2 with TRBJ1-2; D is undetermined. Trimming removed 1 base from V and 4 bases from J, with 16 bases in between. The CDR3 runs to 16 residues. The germline V gene encodes CDR1 SGHAT and CDR2 FQNNGV. DNA of the CDR3: TGTGCCAGCAGCTTAGGTGGTGCAGGTACCCTCTATGGCTACACCTTC. This gives the protein CASSLGGAGTLYGYTF.

As regards this clonotype: One end of the junction does not line up with germline, which may come from a read error. The chain carries TRBV12-3 or TRBV12-4 and TRBJ1-2; weak D call: TRBD1 (6 bases). The CDR3 consists of 13 residues. The DNA for the CDR3 is TGTGCCAGTAGCAGACAGGTTAACTATGGCTACGCCTTC. Translated, it gives CASSRQVNYGYAF.

This rearrangement joins TRBV11-2 to TRBJ2-1; no firm D call. The CDR3 spans 14 residues. CDR1 and CDR2 (germline): SGHAT, FQNNGV. Here the CDR3 reads CPNSSASPGNEQFF. The CDR3 nucleotides read TGTCCCAATAGTTCAGCGAGCCCTGGGAATGAGCAGTTCTTC. Full variable domain (outside the CDR3, taken from reference TRBV11-2 and TRBJ2-1): EAGVAQSPRYKIIEKRQSVAFWCNPISGHATLYWYQQILGQGPKLLIQFQNNGVVDDSQLPKDRFSAERLKGVDSTLKIQPAKLEDSAVYLCPNSSASPGNEQFFGPGTRLTVL.

In the case of this clonotype: The final CDR3 position lacks the conserved phenylalanine or tryptophan, pointing to a likely read error. The chain has TRBV4-1 and TRBJ1-6, with D perhaps matching TRBD1 (5 bases). Looked up from germline, CDR1 is MGHRA and CDR2 is YSYEKL. This CDR3 region has 14 residues. CDR3 in DNA: TGCGCAAGCAGCCAAGAGAGCAGGGATTCACCCCTCCACTTG. Translating it yields CASSQESRDSPLHL.

The chain carries TRBV19 and TRBJ1-1, with a possible D match to TRBD1 (5 bases). Trimming pared 3 bases from V and 4 bases from J, leaving 12 bases between. CDR1 is LNHDA and CDR2 is SQIVND in the germline V gene (reference sequence). There are 14 residues in the CDR3. In DNA form, the CDR3 reads TGTGCCAGTAGTATGACTGCCGGGGGCACTGAAGCTTTCTTT. It is translated as CASSMTAGGTEAFF.

The chain carries TRBV10-3 and TRBJ1-1; D call uncertain. The CDR3 runs 14 residues. Germline V lookup: CDR1 ENHRY, CDR2 SYGVKD. The germline V and J ends were trimmed by 10 bases and 8 bases, with 23 bases remaining between them. The CDR3 DNA follows: TGTGCCACGCGACCGATAGGAGGCGGACCCGAAGCTTTCTTT. As protein: CATRPIGGGPEAFF.

About this clonotype itself: The DNA is omitted, as the CDR3 cannot be located on it reliably, and the CDR3 follows TCRdb's listing. V is TRBV11-2 and J is TRBJ2-3; the table's D gene call, TRBD1, was not cross checked with the DNA. The germline V gene encodes CDR1 SGHAT and CDR2 FQNNGV. The CDR3 length equals 17 residues, ends included. CDR3 region: CASSLVGAGSGEGTLYF.

With respect to this clonotype: This sequence may be a read error, since a much larger clone differs from it by one base. The gene calls are TRBV5-1 and TRBJ2-2; D ambiguous. There are 12 residues in the CDR3. Per the germline V gene, CDR1 is SGHRS and CDR2 is YFSETQ. V dropped 7 bases and J dropped 7 bases, with 11 bases sitting between them. CDR3 protein: CASVMRLGELFF. The DNA of the CDR3 is TGCGCCAGCGTCATGAGACTCGGGGAGCTGTTTTTT.

Comment on this clonotype: One end of the junction does not line up with germline, which may come from a read error. The chain joins TRBV6-5 to TRBJ2-3, with 7 bases fitting TRBD1. The CDR3 contains 15 residues. Germline CDR1 MNHEY, CDR2 SVGAGI. The CDR3 DNA is TGTGCCAGCAGATACCGGGACAGAAGCACAGATATGCAGTATTTT. It specifies CASRYRDRSTDMQYF.

Regarding this clonotype: The CDR3 carries no conserved terminal phenylalanine or tryptophan, so it likely arises from a read error. No DNA is shown, since the ends of the CDR3 on it are uncertain; the CDR3 is the one TCRdb lists. The chain joins TRBV28 to TRBJ2-1; the table's D call of TRBD2 was not tested on the DNA. Germline-derived CDR1 and CDR2 are MDHEN and SYDVKM. Termini included, the CDR3 measures 16 amino acids. The CDR3 loop is CASSLVGFRVFGGKFL.

To note about this clonotype: Possible read error: a much larger clone is one base away. This chain connects TRBV7-9 to TRBJ2-3; 9 bases are shared with TRBD2. V lost 2 bases to trimming and J lost 1 base; unmatched junction nucleotides: 7. This CDR3 has 17 amino acids. Germline V lookup: CDR1 SEHNR, CDR2 FQNEAQ (reference sequence). The CDR3 nucleotides read TGTGCCAGCAGCTTACTCGCGGGAGGGAAGGGCACAGATACGCAGTATTTT. Its protein product is CASSLLAGGKGTDTQYF. Based on the CDR3 plus reference TRBV7-9 and TRBJ2-3, the full variable domain is DTGVSQNPRHKITKRGQNVTFRCDPISEHNRLYWYRQTLGQGPEFLTYFQNEAQLEKSRLLSDRFSAERPKGSFSTLEIQRTEQGDSAMYLCASSLLAGGKGTDTQYFGPGTRLTVL.

The chain carries TRBV29-1 and TRBJ2-7; 15 positions agree with TRBD2. This CDR3 has 16 amino acids. Germline loops: CDR1 SQVTM, CDR2 ANQGSEA. The CDR3 sequence: CIAPGTSGRHSYEQYF. DNA of the CDR3: TGCATCGCCCCCGGGACTAGCGGGAGGCACTCCTACGAGCAGTACTTC.

V usage is TRBV10-3 and J usage is TRBJ2-4; 12 positions agree with TRBD2. Trimming at V came to 11 bases and at J to 7 bases, leaving 15 bases not matched to a gene. In germline, CDR1 is ENHRY, CDR2 SYGVKD. CDR3 length equals 16 residues. The CDR3 loop is CASSELASGRANIQYF. The CDR3 DNA reads TGTGCCTCCAGTGAGTTGGCTAGCGGGAGGGCGAACATTCAGTACTTC.

As concerns this clonotype: An end of the junction does not agree with germline; a read error may underlie this. The V and J genes are TRBV10-3 and TRBJ1-1; D gene unclear. Germline CDR1 is ENHRY and CDR2 is SYGVKD. The CDR3 extends over 14 amino acids. The chain's CDR3 is CVISETRGNTEAFF. The DNA for the CDR3 is TGTGTCATCAGTGAGACACGGGGTAACACTGAAGCTTTCTTT.

This clonotype came up many times. This rearrangement joins TRBV5-1 to TRBJ2-7; perhaps TRBD1 as D (6 bases). The V gene's germline CDR1 is SGHRS and CDR2 YFSETQ. V shed 1 base and J shed 0 bases, with 8 bases lying between them. The CDR3 covers 14 residues. The CDR3 coding sequence is TGCGCCAGCAGCTTGCAGGGGAGCTCCTACGAGCAGTACTTC. Translation: CASSLQGSSYEQYF.

With regard to this clonotype: Its ends do not fully match the called genes, so a read error is possible. J is TRBJ1-2 and V is TRBV6-2 or TRBV6-3; D remains ambiguous. The germline V gene has CDR1 MNHEY and CDR2 SVGEGT. CDR3 length: 13 residues. The CDR3 coding sequence is TGTGCCAACAGTTTCTCTGTACGGGTAGGCTACACCTTC. It codes for CANSFSVRVGYTF.

About this clonotype itself: One junction end does not reproduce the germline sequence, and a read error may be involved. This chain joins TRBV12-5 and TRBJ2-2; TRBD2 is a possible D gene (5 bases). The germline V gene has CDR1 LGHNT and CDR2 FRNRAP. The CDR3 sequence is 13 residues long. The CDR3 sequence is CTSGLVDSGELFF. CDR3 bases: TGTACTAGTGGTTTGGTGGACTCCGGGGAGCTGTTTTTT.